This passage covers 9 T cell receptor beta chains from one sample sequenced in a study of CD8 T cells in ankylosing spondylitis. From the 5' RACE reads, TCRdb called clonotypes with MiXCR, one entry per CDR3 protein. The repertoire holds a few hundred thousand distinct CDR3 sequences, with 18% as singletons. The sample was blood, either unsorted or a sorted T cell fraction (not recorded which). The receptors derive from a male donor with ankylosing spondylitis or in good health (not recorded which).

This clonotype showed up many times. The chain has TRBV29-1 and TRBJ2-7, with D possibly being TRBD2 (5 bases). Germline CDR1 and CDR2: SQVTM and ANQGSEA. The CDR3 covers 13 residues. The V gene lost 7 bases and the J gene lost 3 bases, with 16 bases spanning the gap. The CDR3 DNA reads TGCAGCGGCCGTAGCGATCGGGACTACGAGCAGTACTTC. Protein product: CSGRSDRDYEQYF.

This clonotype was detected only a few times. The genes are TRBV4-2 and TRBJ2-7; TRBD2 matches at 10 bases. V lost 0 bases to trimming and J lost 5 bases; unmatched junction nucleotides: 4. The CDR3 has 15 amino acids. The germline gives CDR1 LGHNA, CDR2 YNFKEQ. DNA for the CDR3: TGTGCCAGCAGCCAAGATAACCTAGCGGGAGACGAGCAGTACTTC. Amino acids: CASSQDNLAGDEQYF.

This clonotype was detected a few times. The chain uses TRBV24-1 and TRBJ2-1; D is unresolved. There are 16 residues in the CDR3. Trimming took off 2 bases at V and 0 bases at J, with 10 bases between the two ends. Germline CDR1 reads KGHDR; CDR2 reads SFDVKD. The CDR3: CATSDSSRSSYNEQFF. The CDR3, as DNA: TGTGCCACCAGTGATTCATCGAGGAGCTCCTACAATGAGCAGTTCTTC.

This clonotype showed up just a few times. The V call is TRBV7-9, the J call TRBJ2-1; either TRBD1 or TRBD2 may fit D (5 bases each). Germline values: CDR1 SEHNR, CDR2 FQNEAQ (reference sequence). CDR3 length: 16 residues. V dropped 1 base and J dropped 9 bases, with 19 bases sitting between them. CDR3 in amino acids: CASSLGGPTLEGEQFF. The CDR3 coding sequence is TGTGCCAGCAGCTTAGGGGGACCTACTCTCGAGGGTGAGCAGTTCTTC.

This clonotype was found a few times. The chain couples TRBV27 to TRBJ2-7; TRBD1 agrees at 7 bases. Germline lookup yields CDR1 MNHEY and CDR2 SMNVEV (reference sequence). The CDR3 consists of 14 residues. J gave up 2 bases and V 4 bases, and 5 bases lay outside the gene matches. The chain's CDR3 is CASSSYGTAYEQYF. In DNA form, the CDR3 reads TGTGCCAGCAGTTCCTACGGGACAGCCTACGAGCAGTACTTC.

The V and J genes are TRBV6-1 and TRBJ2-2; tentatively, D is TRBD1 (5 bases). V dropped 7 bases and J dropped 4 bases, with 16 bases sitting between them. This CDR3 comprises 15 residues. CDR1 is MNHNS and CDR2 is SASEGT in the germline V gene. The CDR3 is CASTRSKTATGELFF. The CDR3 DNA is TGTGCCAGCACTCGTAGCAAGACAGCCACCGGGGAGCTGTTTTTT.

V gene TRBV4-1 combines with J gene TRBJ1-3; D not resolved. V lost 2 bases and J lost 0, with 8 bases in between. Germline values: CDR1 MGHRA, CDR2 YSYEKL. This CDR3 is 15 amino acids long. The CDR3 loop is CASSQSYFSGNTIYF. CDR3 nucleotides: TGCGCCAGCAGCCAATCGTACTTCTCTGGAAACACCATATATTTT.

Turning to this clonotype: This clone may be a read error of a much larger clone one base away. In nucleotides, the CDR3 is TGTGCCAGCAGCTCCGGCGAGACCTACGAGCAGTACTTC. Translated: CASSSGETYEQYF. The rearrangement joins TRBV7-1 to TRBJ2-7; D is unresolved. TRBV7-1 is an open reading frame whose function is uncertain. The CDR3 consists of 13 residues. V was cut by 3 bases and J by 2 bases, with 8 bases left in between.

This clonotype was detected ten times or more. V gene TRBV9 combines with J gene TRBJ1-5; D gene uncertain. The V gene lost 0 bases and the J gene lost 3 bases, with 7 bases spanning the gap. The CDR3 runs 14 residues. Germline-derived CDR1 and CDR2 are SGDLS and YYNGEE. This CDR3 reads CASSVGGPNQPQHF. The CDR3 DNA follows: TGTGCCAGCAGCGTAGGCGGCCCCAATCAGCCCCAGCATTTT.